These 4 T cell receptor beta chains were sequenced from one sample in a study of blood T cell repertoires in COVID-19. Only in-frame clones appear in the TCRdb table, and some are missing; sequencing was by immunoSEQ multiplex PCR. The table shows some 110,000 clones, with roughly 86% occurring only once. The sequenced sample was peripheral blood. The receptors come from a human donor in a cohort sampled during active COVID-19.

The CDR3 loop is CASSPPRLSGELFF. CDR3 nucleotides: TGCGCCAGCAGCCCGCCGAGGCTGTCCGGGGAGCTGTTTTTT. The chain joins TRBV5-1 to TRBJ2-2; no reliable D call. CDR1 is SGHRS and CDR2 is YFSETQ in the germline V gene. The CDR3 runs to 14 residues. V was clipped by 4 bases and J by 6 bases, with 13 bases between them.

J is TRBJ2-7 and V is TRBV2, with D possibly matching TRBD1 (8 bases). The CDR3 sequence is 13 residues long. The V gene lost 7 bases and the J gene lost 5 bases, with 15 bases spanning the gap. CDR1 and CDR2 (germline): SNHLY, FYNNEI. The CDR3 is CASINRGGNEQYF. The CDR3 coding sequence is TGTGCCAGCATCAACAGGGGGGGGAACGAGCAGTACTTC.

In its sample, this clone was seen once. The chain combines TRBV27 with TRBJ1-2; D gene uncertain. Germline CDR1 and CDR2: MNHEY and SMNVEV (reference sequence). The CDR3 sequence is 13 residues long. The V end lost 5 bases, the J end lost 5 bases, and 12 bases lay between the germline ends. The CDR3 loop is CASSNGGPYGYTF. CDR3 DNA: TGTGCCAGCAGTAACGGAGGGCCTTATGGCTACACCTTC.

The chain combines TRBV30 with TRBJ1-1; 7 positions agree with TRBD1. The CDR3 has 15 amino acids. The germline gives CDR1 GTSNPN, CDR2 SVGIG (reference sequence). J was trimmed by 0 bases and V by 4 bases; bases with no gene match: 8. CDR3 region: CAWTTGTLVNTEAFF. Here the CDR3 DNA reads TGTGCCTGGACGACAGGGACATTGGTGAACACTGAAGCTTTCTTT.